Here is one T cell receptor (beta chain) with its context. As yet, its antigen is unknown. The CDR3 is 15 amino acids. Germline V gives CDR1 LGHDT, CDR2 YNNKEL (reference sequence). With V trimmed by 0 bases and J by 5 bases, 4 bases remained unmatched. The data originate from a study of T cell responses to AZD1222 COVID-19 vaccine. TCRdb's table, derived via immunoSEQ multiplex PCR, lists solely in-frame clones and lacks some. The profile shows about 120,000 clones, roughly 91% of them singletons. Study findings and constraints: Samples come after the peak T cell response, not at day 14. There were mostly white British donors and more females than males, and clonal diversity was possibly underestimated. Spike was spanned by vaccine-associated CD4 TCRs, which were dominant at 160-218 and 743-854.

This TCR was recovered from an adult in good health. The input for sequencing was peripheral blood, taken on day 0 of MenACWY control vaccination. The rearrangement joins TRBV3-1 (or the pseudogene TRBV3-2) to TRBJ2-1; 7 bases are shared with TRBD2. CDR3 bases: TGTGCCAGCAGCCAAGAGTCTAGCGGACACAATGAGCAGTTCTTC. Protein product: CASSQESSGHNEQFF.